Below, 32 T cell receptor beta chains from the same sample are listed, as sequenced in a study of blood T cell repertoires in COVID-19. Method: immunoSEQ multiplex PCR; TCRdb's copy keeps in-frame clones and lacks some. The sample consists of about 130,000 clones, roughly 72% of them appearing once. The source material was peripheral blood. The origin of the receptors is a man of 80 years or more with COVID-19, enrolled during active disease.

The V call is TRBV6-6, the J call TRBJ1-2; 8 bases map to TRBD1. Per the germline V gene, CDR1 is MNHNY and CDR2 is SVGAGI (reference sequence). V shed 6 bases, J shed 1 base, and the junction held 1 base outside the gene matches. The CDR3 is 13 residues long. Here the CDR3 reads CASRDRVNYGYTF. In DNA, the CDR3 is TGTGCCAGCAGGGACAGGGTTAACTATGGCTACACCTTC.

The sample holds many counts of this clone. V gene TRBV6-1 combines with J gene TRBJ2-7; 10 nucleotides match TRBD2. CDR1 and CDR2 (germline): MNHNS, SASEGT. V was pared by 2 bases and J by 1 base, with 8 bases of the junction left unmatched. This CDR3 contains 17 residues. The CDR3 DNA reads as TGTGCCAGCAGTGAATCGGGGGGGACTAGCGTTTCCTACGAGCAGTACTTC. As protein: CASSESGGTSVSYEQYF.

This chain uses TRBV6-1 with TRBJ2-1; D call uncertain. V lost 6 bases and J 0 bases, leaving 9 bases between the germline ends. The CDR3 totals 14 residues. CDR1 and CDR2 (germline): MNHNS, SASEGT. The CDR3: CASRTRLSYNEQFF. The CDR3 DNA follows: TGTGCCAGCAGAACCCGACTCTCCTACAATGAGCAGTTCTTC.

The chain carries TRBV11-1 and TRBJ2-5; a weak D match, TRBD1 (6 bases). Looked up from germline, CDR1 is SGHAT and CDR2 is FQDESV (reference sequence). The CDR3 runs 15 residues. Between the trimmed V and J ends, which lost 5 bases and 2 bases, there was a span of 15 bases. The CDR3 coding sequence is TGTGCCAGCAGCGACGGACAGCTTATTCAAGAGACCCAGTACTTC. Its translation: CASSDGQLIQETQYF.

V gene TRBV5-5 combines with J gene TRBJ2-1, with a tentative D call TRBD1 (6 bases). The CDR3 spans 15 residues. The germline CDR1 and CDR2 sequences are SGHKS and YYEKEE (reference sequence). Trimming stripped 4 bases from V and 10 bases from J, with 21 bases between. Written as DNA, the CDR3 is TGTGCCAGCAGCAACACAGGGCCCGGGATCAGGGAGCAGTTCTTC. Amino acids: CASSNTGPGIREQFF. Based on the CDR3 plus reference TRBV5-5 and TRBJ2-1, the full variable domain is DAGVTQSPTHLIKTRGQQVTLRCSPISGHKSVSWYQQVLGQGPQFIFQYYEKEERGRGNFPDRFSARQFPNYSSELNVNALLLGDSALYLCASSNTGPGIREQFFGPGTRLTVL.

The CDR3 DNA sequence: TGCGCCAGCAGCGAGCTCCTTGGGGGCGGCTACACCTTC. It translates to CASSELLGGGYTF. The V gene is TRBV4-3, the J gene TRBJ1-2; tentative D call: TRBD1 (6 bases). CDR3 length: 13 residues. Between the trimmed V and J ends, which lost 5 bases and 8 bases, there was a span of 15 bases. CDR1 LGHNA and CDR2 YSLEER come from the germline V gene.

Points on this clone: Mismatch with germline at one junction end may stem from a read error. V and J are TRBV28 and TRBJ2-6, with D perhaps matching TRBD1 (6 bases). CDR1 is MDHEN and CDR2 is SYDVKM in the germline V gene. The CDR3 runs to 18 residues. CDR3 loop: CANSLLGTNIGGANVLTF. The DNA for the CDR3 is TGTGCCAACAGTTTACTGGGGACAAACATCGGTGGGGCCAACGTCCTGACTTTC.

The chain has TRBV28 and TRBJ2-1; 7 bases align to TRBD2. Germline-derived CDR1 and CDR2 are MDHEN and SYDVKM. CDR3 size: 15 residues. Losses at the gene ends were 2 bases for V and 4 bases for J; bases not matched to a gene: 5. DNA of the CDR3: TGTGCCAGCAGTTTAACTACTAGCGTATACAATGAGCAGTTCTTC. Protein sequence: CASSLTTSVYNEQFF. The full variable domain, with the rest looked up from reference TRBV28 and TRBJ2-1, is DVKVTQSSRYLVKRTGEKVFLECVQDMDHENMFWYRQDPGLGLRLIYFSYDVKMKEKGDIPEGYSVSREKKERFSLILESASTNQTSMYLCASSLTTSVYNEQFFGPGTRLTVL.

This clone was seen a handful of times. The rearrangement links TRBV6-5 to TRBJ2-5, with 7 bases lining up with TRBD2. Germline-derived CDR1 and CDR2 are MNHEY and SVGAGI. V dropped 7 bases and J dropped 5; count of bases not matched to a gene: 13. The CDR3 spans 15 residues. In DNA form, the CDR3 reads TGTGCCAGCACCCAAGCGGGGAATCCGGGCGAGACCCAGTACTTC. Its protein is CASTQAGNPGETQYF.

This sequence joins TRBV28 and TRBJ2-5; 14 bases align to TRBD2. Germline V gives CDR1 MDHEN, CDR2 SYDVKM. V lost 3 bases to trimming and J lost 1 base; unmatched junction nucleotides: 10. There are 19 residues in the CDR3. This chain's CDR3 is CASSFYYSGTSGSQETQYF. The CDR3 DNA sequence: TGTGCCAGCAGTTTTTACTACTCCGGGACTAGCGGGAGCCAAGAGACCCAGTACTTC.

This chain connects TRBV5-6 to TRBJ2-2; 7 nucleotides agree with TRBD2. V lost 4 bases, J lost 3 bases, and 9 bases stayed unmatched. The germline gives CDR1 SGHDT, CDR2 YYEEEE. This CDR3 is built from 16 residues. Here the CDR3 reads CASSPRLAQYTGELFF. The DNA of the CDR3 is TGTGCCAGCAGCCCCAGACTAGCACAATACACCGGGGAGCTGTTTTTT.

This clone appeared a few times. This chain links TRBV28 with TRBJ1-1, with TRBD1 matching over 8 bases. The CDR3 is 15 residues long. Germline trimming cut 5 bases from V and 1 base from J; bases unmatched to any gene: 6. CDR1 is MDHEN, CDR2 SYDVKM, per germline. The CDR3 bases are TGTGCCAGCAGTCCCCAGGGGGCTCCGAACACTGAAGCTTTCTTT. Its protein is CASSPQGAPNTEAFF.

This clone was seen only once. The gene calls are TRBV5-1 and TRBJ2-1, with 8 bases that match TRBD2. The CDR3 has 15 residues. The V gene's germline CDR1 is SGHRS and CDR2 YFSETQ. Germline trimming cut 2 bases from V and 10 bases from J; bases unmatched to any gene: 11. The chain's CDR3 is CASSFGGLAGGEQFF. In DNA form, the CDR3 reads TGCGCCAGCAGCTTCGGCGGACTAGCAGGAGGCGAGCAGTTCTTC.

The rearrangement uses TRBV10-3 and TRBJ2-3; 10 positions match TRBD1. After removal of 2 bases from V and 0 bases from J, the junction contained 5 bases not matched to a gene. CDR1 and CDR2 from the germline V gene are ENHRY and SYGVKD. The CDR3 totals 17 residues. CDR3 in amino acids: CAISERGTGASTDTQYF. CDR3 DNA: TGTGCCATCAGTGAGAGGGGGACAGGGGCTAGCACAGATACGCAGTATTTT.

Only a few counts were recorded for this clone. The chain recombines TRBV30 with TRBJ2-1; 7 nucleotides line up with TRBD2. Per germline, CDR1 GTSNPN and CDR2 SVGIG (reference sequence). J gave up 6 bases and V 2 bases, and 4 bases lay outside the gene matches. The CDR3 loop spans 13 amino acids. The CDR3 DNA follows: TGTGCCTGGAGTCGCGGGGAGGGCAATGAGCAGTTCTTC. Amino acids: CAWSRGEGNEQFF.

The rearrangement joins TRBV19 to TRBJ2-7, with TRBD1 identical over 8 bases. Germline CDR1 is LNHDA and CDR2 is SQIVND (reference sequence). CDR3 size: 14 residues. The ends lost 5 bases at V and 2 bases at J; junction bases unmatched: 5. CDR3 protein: CASSRGTGAYEQYF. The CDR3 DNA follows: TGTGCCAGTAGTCGTGGGACAGGAGCCTACGAGCAGTACTTC.

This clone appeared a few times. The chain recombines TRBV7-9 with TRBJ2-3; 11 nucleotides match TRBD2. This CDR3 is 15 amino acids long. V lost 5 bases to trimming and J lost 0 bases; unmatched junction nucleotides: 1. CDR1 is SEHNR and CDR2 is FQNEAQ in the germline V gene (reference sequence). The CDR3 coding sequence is TGTGCCAGCAGCCGGACTAGCGGGAGCACAGATACGCAGTATTTT. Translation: CASSRTSGSTDTQYF.

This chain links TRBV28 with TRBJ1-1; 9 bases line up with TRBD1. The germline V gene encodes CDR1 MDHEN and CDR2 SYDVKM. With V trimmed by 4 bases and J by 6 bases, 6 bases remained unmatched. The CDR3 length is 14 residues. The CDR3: CASSSAGTGSEAFF. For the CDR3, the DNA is TGTGCCAGCAGTTCGGCCGGGACAGGGTCTGAAGCTTTCTTT.

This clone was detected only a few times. The CDR3 DNA reads TGTGCCAGTAGTATCGGACAGTACTATGGCTACACCTTC. This gives the protein CASSIGQYYGYTF. V usage is TRBV19 and J usage is TRBJ1-2, with D perhaps matching TRBD1 (6 bases). Trimming took 3 bases from V and 3 from J, leaving 8 bases between them. The germline V gene has CDR1 LNHDA and CDR2 SQIVND (reference sequence). CDR3 size: 13 residues.

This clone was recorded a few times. The CDR3 sequence: CASSGGHRLYSNQPQHF. The CDR3 coding sequence is TGTGCCAGCAGTGGGGGACACAGACTATATAGCAATCAGCCCCAGCATTTT. This chain links TRBV2 with TRBJ1-5, with TRBD1 as a possible D gene (6 bases). With 4 bases removed from V and 0 bases from J, the gap between germline ends came to 16 bases. The CDR3 totals 17 residues. Germline loops: CDR1 SNHLY, CDR2 FYNNEI.

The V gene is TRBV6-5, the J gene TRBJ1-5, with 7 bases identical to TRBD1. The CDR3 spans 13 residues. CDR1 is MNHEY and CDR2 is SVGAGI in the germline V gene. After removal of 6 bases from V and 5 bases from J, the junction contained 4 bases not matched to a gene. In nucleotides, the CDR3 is TGTGCCAGCAGCTCAGACAGGGATCAGCCCCAGCATTTT. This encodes CASSSDRDQPQHF.

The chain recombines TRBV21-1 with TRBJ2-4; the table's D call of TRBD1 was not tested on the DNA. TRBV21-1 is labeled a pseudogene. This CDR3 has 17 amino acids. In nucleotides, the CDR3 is TGTGCCAGCAGCCCCCCGATCCCCAGGGTGCCCAAAAACATTCAGTACTTC. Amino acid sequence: CASSPPIPRVPKNIQYF.

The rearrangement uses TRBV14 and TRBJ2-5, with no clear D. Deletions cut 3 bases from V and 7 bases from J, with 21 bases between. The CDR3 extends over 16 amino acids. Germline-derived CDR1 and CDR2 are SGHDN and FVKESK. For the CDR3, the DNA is TGTGCCAGCAGCCACCCACCAGGCCCTATTATATGGACCCAGTACTTC. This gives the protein CASSHPPGPIIWTQYF.

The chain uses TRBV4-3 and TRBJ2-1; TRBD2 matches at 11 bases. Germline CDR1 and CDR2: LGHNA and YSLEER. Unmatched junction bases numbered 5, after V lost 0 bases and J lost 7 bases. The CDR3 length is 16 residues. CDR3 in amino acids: CASSQEASGRTNEQFF. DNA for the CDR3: TGCGCCAGCAGCCAAGAAGCTAGCGGGAGGACTAATGAGCAGTTCTTC.

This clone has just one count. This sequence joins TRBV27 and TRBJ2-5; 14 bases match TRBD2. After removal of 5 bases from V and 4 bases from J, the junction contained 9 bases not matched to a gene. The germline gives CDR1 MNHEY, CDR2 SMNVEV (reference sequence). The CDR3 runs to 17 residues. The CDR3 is CASSPGLAGDYAETQYF. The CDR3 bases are TGTGCCAGCAGTCCGGGACTAGCGGGAGATTACGCAGAGACCCAGTACTTC.

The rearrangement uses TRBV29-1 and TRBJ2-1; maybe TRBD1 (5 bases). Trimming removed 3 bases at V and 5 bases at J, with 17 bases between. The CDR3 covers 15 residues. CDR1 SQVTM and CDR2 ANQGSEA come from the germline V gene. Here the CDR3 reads CSVDGYRGIHNEQFF. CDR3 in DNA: TGCAGCGTTGATGGGTATAGGGGAATACACAATGAGCAGTTCTTC.

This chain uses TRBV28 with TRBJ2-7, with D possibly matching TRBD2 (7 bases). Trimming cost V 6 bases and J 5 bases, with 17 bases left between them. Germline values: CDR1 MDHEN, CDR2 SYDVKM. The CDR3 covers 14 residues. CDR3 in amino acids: CASRTRGRAHEQYF. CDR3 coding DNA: TGTGCCAGCAGGACGAGGGGGAGGGCCCACGAGCAGTACTTC.

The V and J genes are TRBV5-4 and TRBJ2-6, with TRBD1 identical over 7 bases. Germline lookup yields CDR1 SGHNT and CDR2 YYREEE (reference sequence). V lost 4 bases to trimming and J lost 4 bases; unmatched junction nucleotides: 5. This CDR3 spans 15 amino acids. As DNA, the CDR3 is TGTGCCAGCAGCCTCACAGGGGCCGGGGCCAACGTCCTGACTTTC. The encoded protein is CASSLTGAGANVLTF.

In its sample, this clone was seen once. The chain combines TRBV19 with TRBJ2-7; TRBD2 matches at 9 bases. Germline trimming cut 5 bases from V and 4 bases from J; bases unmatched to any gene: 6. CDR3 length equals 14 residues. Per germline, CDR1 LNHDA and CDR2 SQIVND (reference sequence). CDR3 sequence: CASSPGGGAYEQYF. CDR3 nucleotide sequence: TGTGCCAGTAGTCCAGGCGGGGGGGCGTACGAGCAGTACTTC.

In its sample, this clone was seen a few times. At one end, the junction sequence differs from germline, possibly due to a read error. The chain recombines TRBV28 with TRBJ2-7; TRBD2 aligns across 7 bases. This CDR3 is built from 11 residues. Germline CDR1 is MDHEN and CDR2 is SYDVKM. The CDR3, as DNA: TGTGCCAGCAGGGGTGTCAGCGGGATAAGGTTC. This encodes CASRGVSGIRF.

CDR3 residues: CASSLHPGQGSQPQHF. CDR3 nucleotides: TGTGCCAGCAGTCTCCATCCGGGACAGGGAAGTCAGCCCCAGCATTTT. The chain uses TRBV27 and TRBJ1-5; 9 bases are shared with TRBD1. This CDR3 spans 16 amino acids. Germline-derived CDR1 and CDR2 are MNHEY and SMNVEV (reference sequence). The V segment lost 5 bases and the J segment 6 bases; nucleotides outside the gene matches: 11.

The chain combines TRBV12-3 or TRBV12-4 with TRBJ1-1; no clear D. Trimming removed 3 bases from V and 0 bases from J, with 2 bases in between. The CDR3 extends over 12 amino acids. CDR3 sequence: CASSFLNTEAFF. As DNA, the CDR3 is TGTGCCAGCAGTTTCTTGAACACTGAAGCTTTCTTT.